One and the same sample provided the 20 T cell receptor beta chains below, sequenced in a study of CD8+ T cells in alopecia areata. Extracted from the samples, RNA was reverse transcribed into cDNA to serve as the sequencing template. Profiling relied on immunoSEQ multiplex PCR, and the TCRdb table lists in-frame clones only, not all of them. The sample yields about 150,000 clones, 40% to 50% seen once. Sequencing input: CD4+ T cells sorted from blood. These receptors were taken from a human donor with alopecia areata.

The chain links TRBV28 to TRBJ2-4; possibly TRBD1 for D (6 bases). This CDR3 is 13 amino acids long. Trimming took 6 bases from V and 8 from J, leaving 14 bases between them. Germline CDR1 is MDHEN and CDR2 is SYDVKM. The CDR3 bases are TGTGCCAGCAGGCAACAGGGCCTTGACATTCAGTACTTC. It yields the protein CASRQQGLDIQYF.

A few counts support this clone. The chain uses TRBV29-1 and TRBJ1-1, with 7 bases lining up with TRBD1. Germline lookup yields CDR1 SQVTM and CDR2 ANQGSEA. J gave up 5 bases and V 1 base, and 4 bases lay outside the gene matches. This CDR3 comprises 13 residues. CDR3 nucleotide sequence: TGCAGCGTTGAAGGCCAGGGGGGTACTGAAGCTTTCTTT. Protein product: CSVEGQGGTEAFF.

This clone has a handful of counts. The chain joins TRBV7-2 to TRBJ1-1, with D uncertain. The CDR3 has 14 amino acids. Germline V gives CDR1 SGHTA, CDR2 FQGNSA. The germline V and J ends were trimmed by 5 bases and 4 bases, with 14 bases remaining between them. The CDR3 DNA sequence: TGTGCCAGCAGCCTAATATTACGGGTCACTGAAGCTTTCTTT. Translating gives CASSLILRVTEAFF.

The chain employs TRBV30 and TRBJ2-5, with 10 bases fitting TRBD2. Germline V CDR1 and CDR2: GTSNPN, SVGIG (reference sequence). With 6 bases clipped from V and 4 bases from J, the junction kept 11 bases outside the gene matches. This CDR3 contains 15 residues. The CDR3 DNA reads TGTGCCTGCAAGCGGGAGGGCCTTAAGGGAGAGACCCAGTACTTC. Translation: CACKREGLKGETQYF.

The sample holds a few counts of this clone. This chain connects TRBV29-1 to TRBJ2-3; D gene ambiguous. The V end was cut by 6 bases, the J end by 2 bases, with 12 bases between. This CDR3 has 13 amino acids. Germline V lookup: CDR1 SQVTM, CDR2 ANQGSEA. This CDR3 is CSVRGRVTDTQYF. The DNA for the CDR3 is TGCAGCGTGCGAGGAAGGGTCACAGATACGCAGTATTTT.

This clone was seen a handful of times. The CDR3 DNA reads TGTGCCAGCAGACGGCCGGGACGTCGGGAGACCCAGTACTTC. It translates to CASRRPGRRETQYF. The chain couples TRBV11-2 to TRBJ2-5; either TRBD1 or TRBD2 may supply D (5 bases each). From germline, CDR1 is SGHAT and CDR2 FQNNGV. V lost 6 bases, J lost 5 bases, and 16 bases lay in between. The CDR3 runs 14 residues.

This chain links TRBV29-1 with TRBJ1-2; D is unresolved. The CDR3 extends over 13 amino acids. CDR1 and CDR2 (germline): SQVTM, ANQGSEA. Trimming took off 5 bases at V and 2 bases at J, with 12 bases between the two ends. For the CDR3, the DNA is TGCAGCGTTTTTCCTGGACTGAACTATGGCTACACCTTC. It specifies CSVFPGLNYGYTF.

This clone was recorded only once. The chain recombines TRBV30 with TRBJ2-7; no clear D. The CDR3 spans 11 residues. Trimming cost V 1 base and J 7 bases, with 8 bases left between them. Looked up from germline, CDR1 is GTSNPN and CDR2 is SVGIG (reference sequence). CDR3 loop: CAWSASREQYF. CDR3 in DNA: TGTGCCTGGAGTGCGAGCAGGGAGCAGTACTTC.

The CDR3 protein is CASSPRPGVQETQYF. The CDR3, as DNA: TGTGCCAGCTCACCTCGCCCCGGGGTCCAAGAGACCCAGTACTTC. J is TRBJ2-5 and V is TRBV18; D is possibly TRBD2 (5 bases). V was clipped by 3 bases and J by 1 base, with 12 bases between them. The CDR3 covers 15 residues. Per germline, CDR1 KGHSH and CDR2 LQKENI.

This clone was picked up a small number of times. The V call is TRBV18, the J call TRBJ1-2, with D possibly TRBD1 on 5 matching bases. V lost 4 bases and J 4 bases, leaving 19 bases between the germline ends. Germline CDR1 reads KGHSH; CDR2 reads LQKENI. The CDR3 spans 16 residues. The CDR3: CASSLDSGTEGYGYTF. The DNA for the CDR3 is TGTGCCAGCTCACTTGACTCCGGGACCGAGGGCTATGGCTACACCTTC.

The chain combines TRBV5-1 with TRBJ2-3; no definite D call. Germline V gives CDR1 SGHRS, CDR2 YFSETQ. V lost 4 bases and J 0 bases, leaving 3 bases between the germline ends. The CDR3 runs 12 residues. In nucleotides, the CDR3 is TGCGCCAGCAGCCATAGCACAGATACGCAGTATTTT. This sequence encodes CASSHSTDTQYF.

This clone was seen a few times. The chain is built from TRBV29-1 and TRBJ2-3, with unresolved D. With 8 bases removed from V and 0 bases from J, the gap between germline ends came to 12 bases. The CDR3 contains 13 residues. The V gene's germline CDR1 is SQVTM and CDR2 ANQGSEA. The CDR3 DNA reads as TGCAGCACTACCCAGGCCAGCACAGATACGCAGTATTTT. Amino acids: CSTTQASTDTQYF.

This sequence joins TRBV5-1 and TRBJ2-3; D ambiguous. Trimming shortened V by 5 bases and J by 2 bases, and 12 bases separated the two germline ends. The CDR3 totals 14 residues. In germline, CDR1 is SGHRS, CDR2 YFSETQ. This chain's CDR3 is CASRPASNTDTQYF. The CDR3 coding sequence is TGCGCCAGCAGGCCTGCTTCTAACACAGATACGCAGTATTTT.

This rearrangement joins TRBV28 to TRBJ2-2; D is uncertain. CDR1 is MDHEN and CDR2 is SYDVKM in the germline V gene. This CDR3 region has 15 residues. Deletions cut 3 bases from V and 2 bases from J, with 10 bases between. Here the CDR3 reads CASSFVPYNTGELFF. The CDR3 coding sequence is TGTGCCAGCAGTTTTGTTCCTTACAACACCGGGGAGCTGTTTTTT.

The chain recombines TRBV7-3 with TRBJ2-3; 7 bases fit TRBD2. With 4 bases clipped from V and 2 bases from J, the junction kept 3 bases outside the gene matches. Germline CDR1 and CDR2: SGHTA and FQGTGA. CDR3 length: 14 residues. The CDR3 nucleotides read TGTGCCAGCAGCTCGGGACTACCCACAGATACGCAGTATTTT. Translating it yields CASSSGLPTDTQYF.

The chain joins TRBV2 to TRBJ1-2, with TRBD1 matching 8 bases. Germline CDR1 reads SNHLY; CDR2 reads FYNNEI. The CDR3 spans 13 residues. Losses at the gene ends were 6 bases for V and 8 bases for J; bases not matched to a gene: 8. CDR3 protein: CASRDSSGGGYTF. The CDR3 DNA is TGTGCCAGCAGAGACTCTTCAGGGGGCGGCTACACCTTC. The variable domain in full, with the rest retrieved from reference TRBV2 and TRBJ1-2, is EPEVTQTPSHQVTQMGQEVILRCVPISNHLYFYWYRQILGQKVEFLVSFYNNEISEKSEIFDDQFSVERPDGSNFTLKIRSTKLEDSAMYFCASRDSSGGGYTFGSGTRLTVV.

This clone was recorded only once. The chain has TRBV15 and TRBJ2-7; D perhaps matches TRBD1 (5 bases). This CDR3 spans 13 amino acids. Germline loops: CDR1 LNHNV, CDR2 YYDKDF (reference sequence). Deletions cut 4 bases from V and 4 bases from J, with 11 bases between. DNA for the CDR3: TGTGCCACCAGCACGGAACAGGTATACGAGCAGTACTTC. This codes for CATSTEQVYEQYF.

This clone was counted between two and nine times. The sample holds other DNA sequences that translate to the same CDR3. The chain joins TRBV29-1 to TRBJ2-5; D unclear. This CDR3 has 12 amino acids. V was cut by 4 bases and J by 1 base, with 7 bases left in between. The V gene's germline CDR1 is SQVTM and CDR2 ANQGSEA. CDR3 nucleotides: TGCAGCGTTGCGCCAGGCCAAGAGACCCAGTACTTC. Translation gives CSVAPGQETQYF.

The V gene is TRBV5-1, the J gene TRBJ2-7; 10 nucleotides line up with TRBD1. The germline V gene encodes CDR1 SGHRS and CDR2 YFSETQ. V trimming: 1 base; J trimming: 2 bases; junction bases outside the gene matches: 3. The CDR3 contains 15 residues. The CDR3, as DNA: TGCGCCAGCAGCTTGTATGGGACAGGGGCCTACGAGCAGTACTTC. Protein product: CASSLYGTGAYEQYF.

CDR3 DNA: TGTGCCAGCAGTGTCGAGCCCACCATGAACACTGAAGCTTTCTTT. Its translation is CASSVEPTMNTEAFF. The chain employs TRBV2 and TRBJ1-1; D is unclear. The V gene lost 4 bases and the J gene lost 0 bases, with 12 bases spanning the gap. The CDR3 spans 15 residues. Germline-derived CDR1 and CDR2 are SNHLY and FYNNEI.